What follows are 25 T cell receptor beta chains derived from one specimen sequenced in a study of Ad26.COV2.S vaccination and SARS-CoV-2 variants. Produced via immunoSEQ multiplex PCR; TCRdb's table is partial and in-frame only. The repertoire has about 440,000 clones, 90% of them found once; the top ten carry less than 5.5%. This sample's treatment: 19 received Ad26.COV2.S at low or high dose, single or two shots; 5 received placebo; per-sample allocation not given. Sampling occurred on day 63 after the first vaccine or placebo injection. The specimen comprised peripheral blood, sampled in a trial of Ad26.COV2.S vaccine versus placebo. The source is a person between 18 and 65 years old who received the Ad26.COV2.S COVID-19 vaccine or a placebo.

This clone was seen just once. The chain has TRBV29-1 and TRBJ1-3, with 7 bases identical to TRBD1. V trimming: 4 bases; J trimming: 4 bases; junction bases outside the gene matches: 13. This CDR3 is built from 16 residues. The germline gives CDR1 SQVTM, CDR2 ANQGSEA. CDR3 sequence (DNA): TGCAGCGTTGGCCCGACCACCGGGACAGAAGGAAACACCATATATTTT. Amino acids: CSVGPTTGTEGNTIYF.

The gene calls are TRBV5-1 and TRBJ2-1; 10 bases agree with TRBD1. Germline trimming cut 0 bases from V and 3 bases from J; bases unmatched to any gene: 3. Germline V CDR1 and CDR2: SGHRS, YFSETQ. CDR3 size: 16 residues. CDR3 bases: TGCGCCAGCAGCTTGGCGGGGACAGGGGACTACAATGAGCAGTTCTTC. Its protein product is CASSLAGTGDYNEQFF.

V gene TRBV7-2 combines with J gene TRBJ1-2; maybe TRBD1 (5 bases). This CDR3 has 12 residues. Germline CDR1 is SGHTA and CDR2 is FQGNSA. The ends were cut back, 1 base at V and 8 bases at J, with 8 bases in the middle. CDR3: CASSLGGEGYTF. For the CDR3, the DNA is TGTGCCAGCAGCTTAGGGGGGGAGGGCTACACCTTC.

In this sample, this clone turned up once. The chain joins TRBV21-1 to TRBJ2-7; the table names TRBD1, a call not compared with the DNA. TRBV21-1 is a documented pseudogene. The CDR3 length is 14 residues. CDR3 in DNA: TGTGCCAGCAGCAAAGGGCAGTTCAACTACGAGCAGTACTTC. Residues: CASSKGQFNYEQYF.

CDR3 in amino acids: CASSLEASGRGETQYF. In DNA, the CDR3 is TGTGCCAGCAGCTTGGAGGCTAGCGGGAGGGGAGAGACCCAGTACTTC. The chain uses TRBV5-6 and TRBJ2-5, with 12 bases fitting TRBD2. The germline gives CDR1 SGHDT, CDR2 YYEEEE. J gave up 4 bases and V 0 bases, and 4 bases lay outside the gene matches. The CDR3 loop spans 16 amino acids. Looking up the rest from reference TRBV5-6 and TRBJ2-5 gives the full variable domain: DAGVTQSPTHLIKTRGQQVTLRCSPKSGHDTVSWYQQALGQGPQFIFQYYEEEERQRGNFPDRFSGHQFPNYSSELNVNALLLGDSALYLCASSLEASGRGETQYFGPGTRLLVL.

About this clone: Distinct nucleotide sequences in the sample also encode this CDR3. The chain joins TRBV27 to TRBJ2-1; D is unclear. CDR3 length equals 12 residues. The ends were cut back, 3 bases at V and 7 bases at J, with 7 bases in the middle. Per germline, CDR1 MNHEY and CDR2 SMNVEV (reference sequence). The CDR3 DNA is TGTGCCAGCAGTTTGTTTGGGAATGAGCAGTTCTTC. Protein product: CASSLFGNEQFF.

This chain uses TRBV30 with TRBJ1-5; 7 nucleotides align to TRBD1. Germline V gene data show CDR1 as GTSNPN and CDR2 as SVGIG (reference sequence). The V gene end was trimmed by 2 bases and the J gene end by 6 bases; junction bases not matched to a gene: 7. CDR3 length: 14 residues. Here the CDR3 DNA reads TGTGCCTGGAGTCCAGGACAGGCCAGTCAGCCCCAGCATTTT. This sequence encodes CAWSPGQASQPQHF.

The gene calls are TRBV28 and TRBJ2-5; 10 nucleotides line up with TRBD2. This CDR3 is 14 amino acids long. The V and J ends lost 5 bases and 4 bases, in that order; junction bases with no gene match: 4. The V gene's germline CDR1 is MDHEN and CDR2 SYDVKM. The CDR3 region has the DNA TGTGCCAGCAGTGTAGCGGGAGGAAGAGAGACCCAGTACTTC. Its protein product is CASSVAGGRETQYF.

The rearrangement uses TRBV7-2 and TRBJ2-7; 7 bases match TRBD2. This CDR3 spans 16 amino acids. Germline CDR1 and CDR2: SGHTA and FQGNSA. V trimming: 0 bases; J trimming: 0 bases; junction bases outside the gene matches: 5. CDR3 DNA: TGTGCCAGCAGCTTAGCTGCGGGAGTGGGCTCCTACGAGCAGTACTTC. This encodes CASSLAAGVGSYEQYF.

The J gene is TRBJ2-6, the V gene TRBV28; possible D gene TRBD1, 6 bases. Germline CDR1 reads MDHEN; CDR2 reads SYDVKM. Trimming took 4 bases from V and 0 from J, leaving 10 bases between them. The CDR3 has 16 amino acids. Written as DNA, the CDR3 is TGTGCCAGCAGTTCAGGGGCCCGCTCTGGGGCCAACGTCCTGACTTTC. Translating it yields CASSSGARSGANVLTF.

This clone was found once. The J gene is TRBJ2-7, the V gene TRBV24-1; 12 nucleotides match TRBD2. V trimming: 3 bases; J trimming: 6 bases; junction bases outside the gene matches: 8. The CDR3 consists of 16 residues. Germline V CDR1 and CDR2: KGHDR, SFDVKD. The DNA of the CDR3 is TGTGCCACCAGTGATAGACTAGCGGGAGTATTAGCCGAGCAGTACTTC. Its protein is CATSDRLAGVLAEQYF.

CDR3 DNA sequence: TGTGCCACCAGTGGTTTAGGGGGTACTGAAGCTTTCTTT. It specifies CATSGLGGTEAFF. The J gene is TRBJ1-1, the V gene TRBV24-1; D perhaps matches TRBD1 (6 bases). The V end was cut by 5 bases, the J end by 5 bases, with 11 bases between. The CDR3 has 13 residues. Germline V gene lookup returns CDR1 KGHDR and CDR2 SFDVKD.

The CDR3 DNA follows: TGTGCCAGCAGCGAAGGGAGGGCAACTAATGAAAAACTGTTTTTT. Its protein product is CASSEGRATNEKLFF. This chain uses TRBV9 with TRBJ1-4; no clear D. From germline, CDR1 is SGDLS and CDR2 YYNGEE. The V and J ends lost 3 bases and 0 bases respectively, with 9 bases between them. The CDR3 has 15 amino acids.

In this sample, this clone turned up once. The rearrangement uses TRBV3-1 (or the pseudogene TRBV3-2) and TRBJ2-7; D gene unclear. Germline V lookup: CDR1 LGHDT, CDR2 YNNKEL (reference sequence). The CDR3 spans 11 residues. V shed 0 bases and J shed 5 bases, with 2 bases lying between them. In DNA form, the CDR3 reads TGTGCCAGCAGCCAAGAACACGAGCAGTACTTC. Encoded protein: CASSQEHEQYF.

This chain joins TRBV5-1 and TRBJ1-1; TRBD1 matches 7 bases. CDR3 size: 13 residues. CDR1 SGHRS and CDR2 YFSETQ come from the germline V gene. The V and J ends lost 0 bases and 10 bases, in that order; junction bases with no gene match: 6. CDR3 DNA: TGCGCCAGCAGCTTGGGGGGACAGAAGGTAGCTTTCTTT. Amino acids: CASSLGGQKVAFF.

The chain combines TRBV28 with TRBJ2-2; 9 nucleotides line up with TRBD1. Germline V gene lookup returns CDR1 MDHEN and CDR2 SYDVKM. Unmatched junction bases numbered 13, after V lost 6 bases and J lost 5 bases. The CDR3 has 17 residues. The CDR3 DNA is TGTGCCAGCAGGCCCCCCCCTGGGACAGGGACAACCGGGGAGCTGTTTTTT. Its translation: CASRPPPGTGTTGELFF.

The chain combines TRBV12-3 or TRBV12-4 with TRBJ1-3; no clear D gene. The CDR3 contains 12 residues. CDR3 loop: CDQPGSGNTIYF. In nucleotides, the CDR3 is TGTGACCAGCCAGGCTCTGGAAACACCATATATTTT.

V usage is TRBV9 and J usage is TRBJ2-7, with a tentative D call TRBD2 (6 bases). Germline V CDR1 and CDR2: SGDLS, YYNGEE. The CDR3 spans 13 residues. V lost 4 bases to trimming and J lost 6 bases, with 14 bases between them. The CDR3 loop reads CASSPGTPREQYF. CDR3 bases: TGTGCCAGCAGCCCGGGGACTCCCCGCGAGCAGTACTTC.

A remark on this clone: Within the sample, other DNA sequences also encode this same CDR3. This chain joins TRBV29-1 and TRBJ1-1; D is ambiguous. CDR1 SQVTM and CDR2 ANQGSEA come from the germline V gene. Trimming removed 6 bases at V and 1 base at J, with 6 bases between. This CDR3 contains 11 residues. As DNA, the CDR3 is TGCAGCGTGCTTACGAACACTGAAGCTTTCTTT. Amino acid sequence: CSVLTNTEAFF.

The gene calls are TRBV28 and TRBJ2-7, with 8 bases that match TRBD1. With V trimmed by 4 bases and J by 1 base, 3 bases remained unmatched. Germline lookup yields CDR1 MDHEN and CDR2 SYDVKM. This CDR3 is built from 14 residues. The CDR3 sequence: CASSSRQGSYEQYF. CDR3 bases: TGTGCCAGCAGTTCGAGACAGGGGTCCTACGAGCAGTACTTC.

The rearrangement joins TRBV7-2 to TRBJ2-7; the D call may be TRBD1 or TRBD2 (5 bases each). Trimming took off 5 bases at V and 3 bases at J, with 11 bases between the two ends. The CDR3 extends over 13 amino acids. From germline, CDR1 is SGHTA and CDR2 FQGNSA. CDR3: CASSLGRNYEQYF. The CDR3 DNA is TGTGCCAGCAGCCTGGGACGGAACTACGAGCAGTACTTC.

CDR3 nucleotide sequence: TGCAGCGTTGAAGGGGGACTAGCGGGACGAGGGGCTTACAATGAGCAGTTCTTC. Encoded protein: CSVEGGLAGRGAYNEQFF. This chain connects TRBV29-1 to TRBJ2-1; TRBD2 matches 13 bases. The CDR3 length is 18 residues. V trimming: 1 base; J trimming: 4 bases; junction bases outside the gene matches: 10. From germline, CDR1 is SQVTM and CDR2 ANQGSEA.

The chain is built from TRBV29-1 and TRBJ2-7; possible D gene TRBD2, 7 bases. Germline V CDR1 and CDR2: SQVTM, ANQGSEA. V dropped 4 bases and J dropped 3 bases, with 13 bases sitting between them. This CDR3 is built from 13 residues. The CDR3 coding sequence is TGCAGCGTTGCGGGGGGCGCAGTCTACGAGCAGTACTTC. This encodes CSVAGGAVYEQYF.

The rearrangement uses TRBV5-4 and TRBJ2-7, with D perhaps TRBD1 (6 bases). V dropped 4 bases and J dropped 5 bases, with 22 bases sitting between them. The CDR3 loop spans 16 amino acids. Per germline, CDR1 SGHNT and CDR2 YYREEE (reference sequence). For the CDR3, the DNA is TGTGCCAGCAGCCGCTTCCCGGGACAACCCCCAAACGAGCAGTACTTC. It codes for CASSRFPGQPPNEQYF.

In nucleotides, the CDR3 is TGTGCCAGCAGTTTTGCGAATTCACCCCTCCACTTT. Translating gives CASSFANSPLHF. The genes are TRBV27 and TRBJ1-6; no reliable D call. The CDR3 covers 12 residues. Germline V gene data show CDR1 as MNHEY and CDR2 as SMNVEV (reference sequence). V was trimmed by 3 bases and J by 7 bases, leaving 4 bases between them.